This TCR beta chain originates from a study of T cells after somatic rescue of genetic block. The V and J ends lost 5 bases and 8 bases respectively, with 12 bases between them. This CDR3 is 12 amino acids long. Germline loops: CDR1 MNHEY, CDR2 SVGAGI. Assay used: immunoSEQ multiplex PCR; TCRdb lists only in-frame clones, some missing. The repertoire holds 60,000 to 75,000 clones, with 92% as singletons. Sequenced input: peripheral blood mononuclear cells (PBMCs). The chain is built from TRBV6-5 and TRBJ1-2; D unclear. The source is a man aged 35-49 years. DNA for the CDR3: TGTGCCAGCAGTAGAGGAACCTTGGGCTACACCTTC. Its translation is CASSRGTLGYTF.